This T cell receptor beta chain was observed in a study of response to subunit inactivated influenza vaccine. Whole-study findings and limits: Authors suggested that a seasonal influenza vaccination recruits few new T cells each time.

The germline gives CDR1 SGHNT, CDR2 YYREEE (reference sequence). The junction had 11 bases not matched to a gene; V was cut back by 0 bases and J by 8 bases. This CDR3 contains 19 residues. Notes on this clonotype: Antigen: not known.

In TCRdb, the RT-PCR reads were re-called with MiXCR into one record per CDR3 protein. The sample lists hundreds of thousands of distinct CDR3 sequences, around a fifth occurring once. The rearrangement joins TRBV5-4 to TRBJ2-1; TRBD2 matches 16 bases. This clonotype was obtained from a man between 50 and 75 years old who received an inactivated influenza vaccine. The source was PBMCs from blood, collected about 19 months after vaccination. The CDR3 DNA reads TGTGCCAGCAGCTTGGCGGGACTAGCGGGAGGGCCGATGGGGTATGAGCAGTTCTTC. It translates to CASSLAGLAGGPMGYEQFF.